The 26 T cell receptor beta chains below were found in one sample sequenced in a study of blood T cell repertoires in COVID-19 (dated by TCRdb to the early 2020s). Library construction relied on the immunoSEQ multiplex PCR assay. Held by TCRdb, this immuneACCESS table contains in-frame sequences only and omits some clones. Under half of the omission traces to an unresolved V gene where checked; the cause of the rest is unknown. The sample profile shows about 380,000 clones; 70% to 90% of them were found once. The ten largest clones add up to 0.9% to 1.5% of the sample. The sequencing sample was made of PBMCs or T cells enriched from blood (not recorded which). Receptors originate from a woman under 30 who had recovered from COVID-19.

The V call is TRBV10-3, the J call TRBJ2-3, with 9 bases aligning to TRBD1. The CDR3 sequence is 14 residues long. The trim removed 2 bases at V and 4 bases at J, leaving 1 base unmatched. Germline V lookup: CDR1 ENHRY, CDR2 SYGVKD. Here the CDR3 DNA reads TGTGCCATCAGTGAGGGGACAGGGCCAGATACGCAGTATTTT. Its protein is CAISEGTGPDTQYF.

The chain joins TRBV12-3 or TRBV12-4 to TRBJ2-5, with D possibly being TRBD2 (5 bases). V was shortened by 5 bases and J by 7 bases, with 14 bases between the two germline ends. The CDR3 consists of 13 residues. CDR3 in amino acids: CASSRPGKVTQYF. The DNA of the CDR3 is TGTGCCAGCAGTCGTCCGGGGAAGGTGACCCAGTACTTC.

The rearrangement links TRBV28 to TRBJ2-3, with D maybe TRBD1 (5 bases). With 4 bases removed from V and 2 bases from J, the gap between germline ends came to 19 bases. The CDR3 sequence is 17 residues long. CDR1 and CDR2 from the germline V gene are MDHEN and SYDVKM. The CDR3 nucleotides read TGTGCCAGCAGTTCCCCCCCCAGGGTCCGGGCCACAGATACGCAGTATTTT. Its protein product is CASSSPPRVRATDTQYF.

This chain uses TRBV15 with TRBJ2-7, with a tentative D call TRBD1 (5 bases). This CDR3 contains 14 residues. Trimming took off 1 base at V and 0 bases at J, with 7 bases between the two ends. Germline lookup yields CDR1 LNHNV and CDR2 YYDKDF (reference sequence). CDR3 nucleotide sequence: TGTGCCACCAGCAGAGGGGGCGGCTCCTACGAGCAGTACTTC. Translated: CATSRGGGSYEQYF.

This rearrangement joins TRBV21-1 to TRBJ1-4; TRBD1, the table's D call, lacks a check against the DNA. TRBV21-1 is a listed pseudogene. The CDR3 spans 12 residues. The CDR3 nucleotides are TGTGCCACCATGGGACAGGCTGAAAAACTGTTTTTT. Its translation is CATMGQAEKLFF.

The rearrangement links TRBV28 to TRBJ1-1; D possibly corresponds to TRBD1 (6 bases). This CDR3 comprises 14 residues. Germline values: CDR1 MDHEN, CDR2 SYDVKM. V was clipped by 3 bases and J by 6 bases, with 14 bases between them. The CDR3 DNA is TGTGCCAGCAGTTTTCCAGGGTGGGGGCCTGAAGCTTTCTTT. It yields the protein CASSFPGWGPEAFF.

CDR3 bases: TGTGCCAGCAGTGAAGAGGGAACAGGGACCTACGAGCAGTACTTC. This sequence encodes CASSEEGTGTYEQYF. The chain has TRBV6-1 and TRBJ2-7; D is possibly TRBD1 (6 bases). CDR1 MNHNS and CDR2 SASEGT come from the germline V gene. CDR3 length equals 15 residues. With 1 base removed from V and 2 bases from J, the gap between germline ends came to 12 bases.

The chain has TRBV3-1 (or the pseudogene TRBV3-2) and TRBJ1-1, with 9 bases fitting TRBD1. The V and J ends lost 4 bases and 5 bases, in that order; junction bases with no gene match: 11. The germline V gene has CDR1 LGHDT and CDR2 YNNKEL (reference sequence). The CDR3 has 16 residues. The CDR3 DNA reads as TGTGCCAGCAGCCGATTATCCGGGACAGGGAGGACTGAAGCTTTCTTT. Translated: CASSRLSGTGRTEAFF.

V and J are TRBV2 and TRBJ1-6, with D tentatively TRBD1 (5 bases). CDR1 and CDR2 (germline): SNHLY, FYNNEI. V lost 1 base and J 9 bases, leaving 22 bases between the germline ends. There are 18 residues in the CDR3. The CDR3 is CASSEGTPSAAIISPLHF. In DNA, the CDR3 is TGTGCCAGCAGTGAAGGGACACCAAGTGCGGCTATAATTTCACCCCTCCACTTT.

This clone was detected only a few times. This rearrangement joins TRBV6-5 to TRBJ2-1; D perhaps matches TRBD1 (5 bases). Trimming removed 0 bases from V and 4 bases from J, with 10 bases in between. Germline CDR1 MNHEY, CDR2 SVGAGI. The CDR3 is 15 residues long. In nucleotides, the CDR3 is TGTGCCAGCAGTTACTCAGAAGGGGCGTACAATGAGCAGTTCTTC. Its protein is CASSYSEGAYNEQFF.

The chain has TRBV9 and TRBJ2-3; TRBD2 agrees at 9 bases. CDR1 and CDR2 (germline): SGDLS, YYNGEE. The CDR3 covers 16 residues. Trimming took 4 bases from V and 5 from J; bases not matched to a gene: 11. For the CDR3, the DNA is TGTGCCAGCAGCCCCGGCGTACTAGCGGGTGGAGATACGCAGTATTTT. This sequence encodes CASSPGVLAGGDTQYF.

The chain combines TRBV9 with TRBJ2-5, with D perhaps TRBD2 (5 bases). V was pared by 0 bases and J by 4 bases, with 13 bases between. The CDR3 contains 15 residues. Germline V gene lookup returns CDR1 SGDLS and CDR2 YYNGEE. Written as DNA, the CDR3 is TGTGCCAGCAGCGTAGACGGCGGGTCCGGAGAGACCCAGTACTTC. It yields the protein CASSVDGGSGETQYF.

The V call is TRBV9, the J call TRBJ2-3, with 7 nucleotides matching TRBD2. CDR1 is SGDLS and CDR2 is YYNGEE in the germline V gene. V dropped 0 bases and J dropped 5; count of bases not matched to a gene: 9. This CDR3 comprises 16 residues. The CDR3, as DNA: TGTGCCAGCAGCGTAGTAGTAGCGGGTGGGAAAGATACGCAGTATTTT. Translated, it gives CASSVVVAGGKDTQYF.

The J gene is TRBJ2-7, the V gene TRBV11-2; D ambiguous. The CDR3 totals 13 residues. With 7 bases removed from V and 0 bases from J, the gap between germline ends came to 10 bases. Germline CDR1 reads SGHAT; CDR2 reads FQNNGV. For the CDR3, the DNA is TGTGCCAGCAATGACATCGGCTCCTACGAGCAGTACTTC. The encoded protein is CASNDIGSYEQYF.

V gene TRBV5-4 combines with J gene TRBJ2-5; 7 positions agree with TRBD2. The germline CDR1 and CDR2 sequences are SGHNT and YYREEE (reference sequence). This CDR3 is built from 15 residues. The junction had 10 bases not matched to a gene; V was cut back by 4 bases and J by 4 bases. The CDR3 bases are TGTGCCAGCAGCGTCGGGGCCGGGAGGATAGAGACCCAGTACTTC. It encodes CASSVGAGRIETQYF.

This clone was seen a single time. Germline is not matched at one junction end, which may reflect a read error. This chain joins TRBV11-2 and TRBJ2-7; possibly TRBD2 for D (6 bases). The CDR3 length is 14 residues. CDR1 is SGHAT and CDR2 is FQNNGV in the germline V gene. DNA for the CDR3: TGTGCCAGCAGCTTTCTTCACCGCGAGGAGGGAATTGACTTC. Amino acids: CASSFLHREEGIDF. The whole variable domain, filled in from reference TRBV11-2 and TRBJ2-7, reads EAGVAQSPRYKIIEKRQSVAFWCNPISGHATLYWYQQILGQGPKLLIQFQNNGVVDDSQLPKDRFSAERLKGVDSTLKIQPAKLEDSAVYLCASSFLHREEGIDFGPGTRLTVT.

The chain joins TRBV7-2 to TRBJ1-1; D ambiguous. The CDR3 is made up of 14 amino acids. Per germline, CDR1 SGHTA and CDR2 FQGNSA. V lost 2 bases and J 7 bases, leaving 14 bases between the germline ends. DNA of the CDR3: TGTGCCAGCAGCTTAACGAATGTGGAGAATGAAGCTTTCTTT. Encoded protein: CASSLTNVENEAFF.

The chain uses TRBV4-2 and TRBJ2-3, with D maybe TRBD2 (6 bases). Germline V gives CDR1 LGHNA, CDR2 YNFKEQ. The CDR3 consists of 15 residues. With 4 bases removed from V and 0 bases from J, the gap between germline ends came to 11 bases. The CDR3 loop reads CASSRLGGSTDTQYF. In DNA form, the CDR3 reads TGTGCCAGCAGCCGTCTCGGGGGTAGCACAGATACGCAGTATTTT.

This chain uses TRBV29-1 with TRBJ2-3; 9 bases are shared with TRBD2. Trimming took 6 bases from V and 2 from J; bases not matched to a gene: 3. The germline V gene encodes CDR1 SQVTM and CDR2 ANQGSEA. CDR3 length: 13 amino acids. The CDR3 protein is CSVSSGVTDTQYF. The CDR3 nucleotides read TGCAGCGTCTCTAGCGGGGTCACAGATACGCAGTATTTT.

This clone has only one observation. The J gene is TRBJ2-1, the V gene TRBV6-5; 10 bases are a match to TRBD2. V was pared by 8 bases and J by 6 bases, with 7 bases of the junction left unmatched. The CDR3 is 14 amino acids. The germline gives CDR1 MNHEY, CDR2 SVGAGI. In nucleotides, the CDR3 is TGTGCCAGCGGGATTAGCGGGGGGAGCAATGAGCAGTTCTTC. It codes for CASGISGGSNEQFF.

The rearrangement links TRBV30 to TRBJ1-6; 9 bases are shared with TRBD1. This CDR3 spans 16 amino acids. V gave up 3 bases and J gave up 6 bases; unmatched junction bases: 9. Germline assignment: CDR1 GTSNPN and CDR2 SVGIG (reference sequence). This CDR3 reads CAWRPPDRGGNSPLHF. The DNA of the CDR3 is TGTGCCTGGAGACCCCCGGACAGGGGCGGTAATTCACCCCTCCACTTT.

J is TRBJ2-5 and V is TRBV28, with D tentatively TRBD1 (6 bases). Germline assignment: CDR1 MDHEN and CDR2 SYDVKM. This CDR3 spans 15 amino acids. V was clipped by 5 bases and J by 2 bases, with 15 bases between them. The CDR3 here is CASSPPGQKQETQYF. Here the CDR3 DNA reads TGTGCCAGCAGTCCACCCGGACAGAAACAAGAGACCCAGTACTTC.

The V and J genes are TRBV25-1 and TRBJ1-4; the D gene is possibly TRBD1 (5 bases). The V and J ends lost 4 bases and 3 bases respectively, with 15 bases between them. The germline V gene encodes CDR1 MGHDK and CDR2 SYGVNS. This CDR3 has 16 residues. The CDR3 coding sequence is TGTGCCAGCAGTGCCCTTGAACCGACAGCTAATGAAAAACTGTTTTTT. Translated, it gives CASSALEPTANEKLFF. The complete variable domain, with remaining parts taken from reference TRBV25-1 and TRBJ1-4, reads EADIYQTPRYLVIGTGKKITLECSQTMGHDKMYWYQQDPGMELHLIHYSYGVNSTEKGDLSSESTVSRIRTEHFPLTLESARPSHTSQYLCASSALEPTANEKLFFGSGTQLSVL.

The gene calls are TRBV19 and TRBJ2-7, with D uncertain. The germline V gene encodes CDR1 LNHDA and CDR2 SQIVND (reference sequence). The CDR3 extends over 13 amino acids. V lost 2 bases, J lost 4 bases, and 9 bases lay in between. CDR3 in amino acids: CASSIRSQYEQYF. CDR3 nucleotides: TGTGCCAGTAGTATAAGGTCACAGTACGAGCAGTACTTC. The full variable domain, completed using reference TRBV19 and TRBJ2-7, is DGGITQSPKYLFRKEGQNVTLSCEQNLNHDAMYWYRQDPGQGLRLIYYSQIVNDFQKGDIAEGYSVSREKKESFPLTVTSAQKNPTAFYLCASSIRSQYEQYFGPGTRLTVT.

V gene TRBV10-3 combines with J gene TRBJ2-1; 10 bases match TRBD2. CDR1 and CDR2 from the germline V gene are ENHRY and SYGVKD. J gave up 5 bases and V 3 bases, and 7 bases lay outside the gene matches. The CDR3 covers 16 residues. The CDR3 DNA is TGTGCCATCAGTGACTTTAGCGGGGGGTTAAACAATGAGCAGTTCTTC. Amino acid sequence: CAISDFSGGLNNEQFF.

This clone was counted a single time. The chain uses TRBV7-2 and TRBJ2-7, with D tentatively TRBD1 (5 bases). The germline V and J ends were trimmed by 4 bases and 2 bases, with 12 bases remaining between them. Germline assignment: CDR1 SGHTA and CDR2 FQGNSA. This CDR3 is built from 14 residues. CDR3 in amino acids: CASSSSQGPYEQYF. The DNA of the CDR3 is TGTGCCAGCAGCTCCTCTCAGGGTCCCTACGAGCAGTACTTC.